This TCR beta chain comes out of a study of shared clonotypes between healthy human individuals. The wider study: Per donor, CD8 memory used one plate, CD8 naive used two, CD4 memory used three and CD4 naive used three.

The table came from immunoSEQ multiplex PCR; TCRdb's copy has only in-frame clones and leaves some out. The sample records over a million clones, about 75% being singletons. V shed 2 bases and J shed 5 bases, with 16 bases lying between them. The CDR3 runs to 15 residues. Looked up from germline, CDR1 is KGHSH and CDR2 is LQKENI. Donors, without exception, were Caucasian adults residing in Nashville, Tennessee. The source is a man between 18 and 35 years old in good health. The chain uses TRBV18 and TRBJ2-7; perhaps TRBD1 as D (6 bases). Specimen: memory CD4+ T cells sorted from blood. Specified subset: CD45RA-negative fraction. For the CDR3, the DNA is TGTGCCAGCTCACCAGGCAGGGGAATCGGGAACGAGCAGTACTTC. Its protein is CASSPGRGIGNEQYF.